This T cell receptor beta chain was sequenced in a study of blood T cell repertoires in COVID-19. V was cut by 6 bases and J by 5 bases, with 25 bases left in between. The germline V gene encodes CDR1 SGHAT and CDR2 FQNNGV. This CDR3 is 17 amino acids long. Sequencing used immunoSEQ multiplex PCR; TCRdb keeps in-frame clones, though not all of them. The sample gives hundreds of thousands of clones, approximately 84% of which show up once; more than 1.5% is in the top ten. The rearrangement links TRBV11-2 to TRBJ2-5; D gene unclear. The source is a man between 35 and 55 years old who had recovered from COVID-19. Sequencing was done on a sample of PBMCs or T cells enriched from blood (not recorded which). CDR3 nucleotides: TGTGCCAGCAGTTTAATCCTCGGCTCCGGGTCTGGGGAGACCCAGTACTTC. Amino acids: CASSLILGSGSGETQYF.